Below, 25 T cell receptor beta chains from the same sample are listed, as sequenced in a study of blood T cell repertoires in COVID-19. Produced via immunoSEQ multiplex PCR; TCRdb's table is partial and in-frame only. The sample consists of 40,000 to 55,000 clones, about nine tenths of them appearing once. The sample taken for sequencing was peripheral blood. These receptors were obtained from a human donor in a cohort sampled during active COVID-19.

This clone showed up just a few times. The chain joins TRBV7-9 to TRBJ1-5; 10 bases match TRBD1. The germline gives CDR1 SEHNR, CDR2 FQNEAQ (reference sequence). V trimming: 2 bases; J trimming: 5 bases; junction bases outside the gene matches: 3. The CDR3 is made up of 15 amino acids. The CDR3 region is CASSLTGQGHQPQHF. DNA of the CDR3: TGTGCCAGCAGCTTAACGGGACAGGGGCATCAGCCCCAGCATTTT.

The chain employs TRBV10-3 and TRBJ2-5; 8 nucleotides align to TRBD1. This CDR3 is 13 amino acids long. Germline CDR1 and CDR2: ENHRY and SYGVKD. With V trimmed by 10 bases and J by 3 bases, 7 bases remained unmatched. The CDR3 reads CATDRGKKETQYF. The DNA of the CDR3 is TGTGCCACTGACAGGGGCAAAAAAGAGACCCAGTACTTC.

In this sample, this clone turned up a few times. This rearrangement joins TRBV3-1 (or the pseudogene TRBV3-2) to TRBJ1-3; a possible D gene is TRBD1 (6 bases). This CDR3 spans 16 amino acids. The germline V and J ends were trimmed by 1 base and 5 bases, with 15 bases remaining between them. Germline CDR1 and CDR2: LGHDT and YNNKEL (reference sequence). The CDR3 reads CASSQGRGGNRNTIYF. CDR3 DNA sequence: TGTGCCAGCAGCCAAGGCCGGGGGGGCAACCGAAACACCATATATTTT.

This clone has a single count. The J gene is TRBJ1-5, the V gene TRBV30; maybe TRBD1 (5 bases). Trimming left V 0 bases short and J 7 bases short, with 10 bases between. The CDR3 is 13 residues long. Germline lookup yields CDR1 GTSNPN and CDR2 SVGIG (reference sequence). CDR3 region: CAWSVQDLQPQHF. In DNA form, the CDR3 reads TGTGCCTGGAGTGTACAGGATCTGCAGCCCCAGCATTTT.

In nucleotides, the CDR3 is TGCGCCAGCAGCCGCATACAGGGTTATCAAGAGACCCAGTACTTC. Protein product: CASSRIQGYQETQYF. This chain links TRBV4-1 with TRBJ2-5, with D possibly TRBD1 on 6 matching bases. Trimming pared 4 bases from V and 2 bases from J, leaving 14 bases between. This CDR3 contains 15 residues. The germline CDR1 and CDR2 sequences are MGHRA and YSYEKL.

J is TRBJ2-7 and V is TRBV5-5, with 8 nucleotides matching TRBD2. The V gene's germline CDR1 is SGHKS and CDR2 YYEKEE (reference sequence). This CDR3 contains 16 residues. With V trimmed by 4 bases and J by 0 bases, 9 bases remained unmatched. This CDR3 is CASSQFGGAISYEQYF. CDR3 nucleotide sequence: TGTGCCAGCAGCCAATTCGGGGGGGCGATCTCCTACGAGCAGTACTTC. The full variable domain, completed using reference TRBV5-5 and TRBJ2-7, is DAGVTQSPTHLIKTRGQQVTLRCSPISGHKSVSWYQQVLGQGPQFIFQYYEKEERGRGNFPDRFSARQFPNYSSELNVNALLLGDSALYLCASSQFGGAISYEQYFGPGTRLTVT.

The chain employs TRBV19 and TRBJ2-3, with 8 bases fitting TRBD2. Germline V gives CDR1 LNHDA, CDR2 SQIVND (reference sequence). This CDR3 has 15 amino acids. After removal of 5 bases from V and 2 bases from J, the junction contained 6 bases not matched to a gene. CDR3 sequence reads: CASSGGGRYTDTQYF. CDR3 DNA sequence: TGTGCCAGTAGTGGGGGCGGGAGGTACACAGATACGCAGTATTTT.

The rearrangement uses TRBV19 and TRBJ1-4; D gene ambiguous. Trimming shortened V by 8 bases and J by 1 base, and 11 bases separated the two germline ends. CDR1 and CDR2 (germline): LNHDA, SQIVND (reference sequence). This CDR3 has 14 residues. The CDR3 loop is CASGHRRTNEKLFF. As DNA, the CDR3 is TGTGCCAGTGGGCACAGAAGAACTAATGAAAAACTGTTTTTT. Based on the CDR3 plus reference TRBV19 and TRBJ1-4, the full variable domain is DGGITQSPKYLFRKEGQNVTLSCEQNLNHDAMYWYRQDPGQGLRLIYYSQIVNDFQKGDIAEGYSVSREKKESFPLTVTSAQKNPTAFYLCASGHRRTNEKLFFGSGTQLSVL.

J is TRBJ1-1 and V is TRBV9; the match to TRBD1 covers 8 bases. Trimming at V came to 2 bases and at J to 0 bases, leaving 6 bases not matched to a gene. This CDR3 spans 16 amino acids. The germline CDR1 and CDR2 sequences are SGDLS and YYNGEE. Written as DNA, the CDR3 is TGTGCCAGCAGCGTCTCGACAGGGGTCATGAACACTGAAGCTTTCTTT. It yields the protein CASSVSTGVMNTEAFF.

V is TRBV7-2 and J is TRBJ2-3; D might be TRBD2 (6 bases). The length of the CDR3 is 18 residues. Looked up from germline, CDR1 is SGHTA and CDR2 is FQGNSA. Trimming stripped 1 base from V and 0 bases from J, with 17 bases between. CDR3 sequence: CASSLDPPRGESTDTQYF. CDR3 nucleotides: TGTGCCAGCAGCTTAGACCCCCCCCGCGGGGAAAGCACAGATACGCAGTATTTT.

The chain uses TRBV7-2 and TRBJ1-1; 7 bases fit TRBD1. The CDR3 runs to 15 residues. The V segment lost 5 bases and the J segment 5 bases; nucleotides outside the gene matches: 11. Germline CDR1 reads SGHTA; CDR2 reads FQGNSA. The DNA for the CDR3 is TGTGCCAGCAGCACCCGGACAGGAGCCAGGACTGAAGCTTTCTTT. Its protein is CASSTRTGARTEAFF.

CDR3 residues: CASNAGTGMDEQYF. The CDR3 coding sequence is TGTGCCAGCAACGCCGGGACAGGGATGGACGAGCAGTACTTC. V is TRBV5-6 and J is TRBJ2-7, with 9 bases that match TRBD1. CDR3 size: 14 residues. CDR1 and CDR2 (germline): SGHDT, YYEEEE. The junction had 9 bases not matched to a gene; V was cut back by 6 bases and J by 5 bases.

The chain couples TRBV18 to TRBJ1-3, with D perhaps TRBD1 (5 bases). The CDR3 is 15 amino acids. V gave up 0 bases and J gave up 2 bases, with 8 bases separating them. In germline, CDR1 is KGHSH, CDR2 LQKENI. The CDR3 sequence is CASSPPVGPGNTIYF. In DNA form, the CDR3 reads TGTGCCAGCTCACCACCGGTGGGGCCTGGAAACACCATATATTTT.

The chain recombines TRBV6-5 with TRBJ1-2; D gene uncertain. Trimming cost V 7 bases and J 4 bases, with 19 bases left between them. Germline-derived CDR1 and CDR2 are MNHEY and SVGAGI. The CDR3 covers 15 residues. Here the CDR3 reads CASISGPGSLYGYTF. The DNA for the CDR3 is TGTGCCAGCATTTCGGGCCCTGGGAGTCTCTATGGCTACACCTTC.

The V and J genes are TRBV5-6 and TRBJ1-2; D perhaps matches TRBD1 (5 bases). The V and J ends lost 4 bases and 6 bases respectively, with 13 bases between them. In germline, CDR1 is SGHDT, CDR2 YYEEEE. This CDR3 spans 13 amino acids. The CDR3 nucleotides read TGTGCCAGCAGCGTTCAGGGTGTACATGGCTACACCTTC. Translated: CASSVQGVHGYTF.

This sequence joins TRBV7-3 and TRBJ2-3; D not certain. Germline CDR1 is SGHTA and CDR2 is FQGTGA. There are 14 residues in the CDR3. The V end lost 5 bases, the J end lost 2 bases, and 11 bases lay between the germline ends. Here the CDR3 reads CASSAGLNTDTQYF. CDR3 bases: TGTGCCAGCAGCGCAGGCCTTAACACAGATACGCAGTATTTT.

The chain uses TRBV28 and TRBJ1-1; TRBD1 is a possible D gene (5 bases). The germline V and J ends were trimmed by 10 bases and 7 bases, with 16 bases remaining between them. This CDR3 comprises 12 residues. The germline V gene encodes CDR1 MDHEN and CDR2 SYDVKM. The CDR3 region is CAIKGKINEAFF. In DNA, the CDR3 is TGTGCCATCAAGGGGAAAATAAATGAAGCTTTCTTT.

DNA for the CDR3: TGTGCCAGCAGCCAAGATCGGGTGGAAACTGAAGCTTTCTTT. Residues: CASSQDRVETEAFF. This chain connects TRBV3-1 (or the pseudogene TRBV3-2) to TRBJ1-1; D gene ambiguous. The V gene lost 0 bases and the J gene lost 5 bases, with 10 bases spanning the gap. Germline CDR1 LGHDT, CDR2 YNNKEL (reference sequence). This CDR3 is built from 14 residues.

This rearrangement joins TRBV18 to TRBJ2-7; a possible D gene is TRBD2 (7 bases). The V gene lost 3 bases and the J gene lost 6 bases, with 15 bases spanning the gap. Germline V gene lookup returns CDR1 KGHSH and CDR2 LQKENI. The CDR3 consists of 14 residues. The CDR3 DNA reads TGTGCCAGCTCACCGGGGGGGGCGAGCAGCGAGCAGTACTTC. This sequence encodes CASSPGGASSEQYF.

This clone was seen more than once but under ten times. CDR3 coding DNA: TGTGCCAGCAGTTACCGGGACAGGGGAAGGAATGAGCAGTTCTTC. It translates to CASSYRDRGRNEQFF. The chain links TRBV6-7 to TRBJ2-1; 10 nucleotides match TRBD1. TRBV6-7 qualifies as an ORF whose function is uncertain. Trimming removed 2 bases from V and 7 bases from J; junction bases left unmatched: 5. The CDR3 extends over 15 amino acids.

This clone appeared once. V usage is TRBV6-2 or TRBV6-3 and J usage is TRBJ1-2; 9 positions match TRBD1. This CDR3 region has 17 residues. Germline CDR1 reads MNHEY; CDR2 reads SVGEGT. With 0 bases clipped from V and 2 bases from J, the junction kept 7 bases outside the gene matches. CDR3 sequence: CASSYSIRDRANYGYTF. The CDR3 DNA is TGTGCCAGCAGTTACTCGATACGGGACAGGGCAAACTATGGCTACACCTTC.

The V and J genes are TRBV9 and TRBJ2-3; 9 nucleotides align to TRBD2. CDR3 length equals 16 residues. Looked up from germline, CDR1 is SGDLS and CDR2 is YYNGEE. V shed 0 bases, J shed 4 bases, and the junction held 6 bases outside the gene matches. The CDR3 spells CASSVGGLAGADTQYF. As DNA, the CDR3 is TGTGCCAGCAGCGTAGGGGGACTAGCTGGGGCAGATACGCAGTATTTT.

The chain joins TRBV12-3 or TRBV12-4 to TRBJ2-7, with D perhaps TRBD2 (5 bases). Trimming pared 7 bases from V and 4 bases from J, leaving 14 bases between. The CDR3 sequence is 13 residues long. As DNA, the CDR3 is TGTGCCAGCAATTCTCGAGGGTCGTACGAGCAGTACTTC. Translating it yields CASNSRGSYEQYF.

V and J are TRBV19 and TRBJ1-4; D perhaps matches TRBD1 (5 bases). V lost 2 bases, J lost 6 bases, and 13 bases lay in between. From germline, CDR1 is LNHDA and CDR2 SQIVND (reference sequence). The CDR3 has 15 amino acids. CDR3 sequence reads: CASSIRWGVDEKLFF. As DNA, the CDR3 is TGTGCCAGTAGTATAAGATGGGGGGTTGATGAAAAACTGTTTTTT.

This sequence joins TRBV18 and TRBJ2-2; possibly TRBD2 for D (6 bases). This CDR3 has 14 amino acids. V gave up 2 bases and J gave up 5 bases, with 9 bases separating them. Germline CDR1 is KGHSH and CDR2 is LQKENI. The CDR3 reads CASSPRLDTGELFF. The CDR3 DNA follows: TGTGCCAGCTCACCAAGACTAGATACCGGGGAGCTGTTTTTT.